This is a list of T cell receptor beta chains from one sample in a study of T-cell memory formation after mild COVID-19. Via MiXCR, TCRdb re-called the 5' RACE reads, giving one row per CDR3 protein. The sample records about 430,000 distinct CDR3 sequences, roughly 24% being singletons. What was sequenced was PBMCs or a T cell subset sorted from them (not recorded which). These receptors originate from an adult woman who had mild COVID-19 (a few samples of this study predate the infection). Cell type and time point are not known. The CDR3 runs from the conserved cysteine through the conserved F or W. The D gene is left open where the match is weak. Part of the rows lack a size; the others show once, few, many or a class for expanded clones.

V gene	D gene	clone size	J gene	CDR3 DNA	CDR3 protein
TRBV18	TRBD1	NA	TRBJ1-2	TGTGCCAGCTCACCACCGGGACAGGACTATGGCTACACCTTC	CASSPPGQDYGYTF
TRBV7-9	TRBD1	few	TRBJ1-1	TGTGCCAGCAGCTTCGGGACAGGGAGGACTGAAGCTTTCTTT	CASSFGTGRTEAFF
TRBV5-1	TRBD2	few	TRBJ2-2	TGCGCCAGCAGCTCTAGCGGGAGCACCGGGGAGCTGTTTTTT	CASSSSGSTGELFF
TRBV5-1	NA	NA	TRBJ2-3	TGCGCCAGCAGCTTGGATCGCCCCGGGGGAGATACGCAGTATTTT	CASSLDRPGGDTQYF
TRBV12-3/TRBV12-4	NA	NA	TRBJ2-7	TGTGCCAGCACCCGGACGGAGAAGGGAGAGCAGTACTTC	CASTRTEKGEQYF
TRBV6-5	NA	NA	TRBJ1-2	TGTGCCAGCAGTACCCTACGGACAGCTAATGGCTACACCTTC	CASSTLRTANGYTF
TRBV12-3/TRBV12-4	NA	NA	TRBJ1-5	TGTGCCAGCAGTTCTCCAGGGATAAGCAATCAGCCCCAGCATTTT	CASSSPGISNQPQHF
TRBV7-8	NA	few	TRBJ2-7	TGTGCCAGCAGCTTAGGACCTTCAGGGTTTTACCACGAGCAGTACTTC	CASSLGPSGFYHEQYF
TRBV27	NA	NA	TRBJ1-1	TGTGCCAGCAGTTTATGGGACGGCGCTGAAGCTTTCTTT	CASSLWDGAEAFF
TRBV20-1	NA	NA	TRBJ2-3	TGCAGTGCTAATAGCGGAGGGACAGATACGCAGTATTTT	CSANSGGTDTQYF
TRBV5-5	NA	NA	TRBJ1-2	TGTGCCAGCAGCTTGGTATATTTGCAGAATTATGGCTACACCTTC	CASSLVYLQNYGYTF
TRBV15	NA	NA	TRBJ2-1	TGTGCCACCAGCAGAGATACAGGCCGCTCTGAGCAGTTCTTC	CATSRDTGRSEQFF
TRBV7-9	TRBD2	NA	TRBJ2-3	TGTGCCCTAGAGCCTCTAGCGGGGGTGGATACGCAGTATTTT	CALEPLAGVDTQYF
TRBV5-1	NA	NA	TRBJ2-1	TGCGCCAGCAAACACGGCTACAATGAGCAGTTCTTC	CASKHGYNEQFF
TRBV6-6	NA	NA	TRBJ2-1	TGTGCCAGCAGTCGTCCGGGGACAACTCACAATGAGCAGTTCTTC	CASSRPGTTHNEQFF
TRBV7-3	NA	NA	TRBJ2-1	TGTGCCAGCGCCCAACCGGGCGCGTACAATGAGCAGTTCTTC	CASAQPGAYNEQFF
TRBV5-4	TRBD2	NA	TRBJ2-5	TGTGCCAGCAGCGGGGGACTAGACCAAGAGACCCAGTACTTC	CASSGGLDQETQYF
TRBV6-6	TRBD1	many	TRBJ2-7	TGTGCCAGCAGCATCGGGACAGGGGTTCGGTACGAGCAGTACTTC	CASSIGTGVRYEQYF
TRBV7-9	TRBD1	few	TRBJ2-2	TGTGCCAGCAGCCCTGGTAGTGACAGGGGCACCGGGGAGCTGTTTTTT	CASSPGSDRGTGELFF
TRBV7-2	NA	many	TRBJ2-7	TGTGCCAGCAGCTTACCCCACGCGCGCGAGCAGTACTTC	CASSLPHAREQYF
TRBV27	NA	NA	TRBJ2-7	TGTGCCAGCTGGGCGGCAGACGGCAGGGTGCTTGAGCAGTACTTC	CASWAADGRVLEQYF
TRBV6-2/TRBV6-3	NA	NA	TRBJ2-1	TGTGCCACCTTGGAGTCTCGGAATGAGCAGTTCTTC	CATLESRNEQFF
TRBV5-1	TRBD1	many	TRBJ2-5	TGCGCCAGCAGCTCCGGACAGGTTGGCGAGACCCAGTACTTC	CASSSGQVGETQYF
TRBV5-1	NA	NA	TRBJ2-3	TGCGCCAGCAGCCACGGGGGCACAGATACGCAGTATTTT	CASSHGGTDTQYF
TRBV5-6	NA	NA	TRBJ1-5	TGTGCCAGCAGCTTGAGCGGCGGGGGCAATCAGCCCCAGCATTTT	CASSLSGGGNQPQHF
TRBV5-1	TRBD2	many	TRBJ2-1	TGTGCCAGCAGCCCCGGGACTAGCAGTTACAATGAGCAGTTCTTC	CASSPGTSSYNEQFF
TRBV24-1	NA	NA	TRBJ1-5	TGTGCCACCAGTGGGGACACAGACAATCAGCCCCAGCATTTT	CATSGDTDNQPQHF